Shown below are 21 T cell receptor beta chains from a single sample sequenced in a study of blood T cell repertoires in COVID-19. Repertoires were generated with immunoSEQ multiplex PCR, while TCRdb's copy carries only in-frame clones and drops some. The profile shows roughly 80,000 clones, around 88% of them singletons. The material sequenced was peripheral blood. The receptors originated from an elderly woman with acute or convalescent COVID-19.

The V gene is TRBV6-1, the J gene TRBJ2-2, with 10 bases aligning to TRBD2. This CDR3 has 16 residues. Per the germline V gene, CDR1 is MNHNS and CDR2 is SASEGT. Trimming removed 4 bases from V and 5 bases from J; junction bases left unmatched: 7. The CDR3 sequence: CASSALSGGATGELFF. The CDR3 DNA sequence: TGTGCCAGCAGTGCCCTGAGCGGGGGGGCTACCGGGGAGCTGTTTTTT.

This chain joins TRBV7-9 and TRBJ1-4; 8 nucleotides agree with TRBD1. This CDR3 contains 16 residues. CDR1 SEHNR and CDR2 FQNEAQ come from the germline V gene (reference sequence). Unmatched junction bases numbered 11, after V lost 5 bases and J lost 6 bases. The CDR3 loop is CASSDLNQGADEKLFF. CDR3 DNA sequence: TGTGCCAGCAGCGATTTAAATCAGGGGGCTGATGAAAAACTGTTTTTT.

The chain is built from TRBV6-2 or TRBV6-3 and TRBJ1-2; no clear D. There are 14 residues in the CDR3. The V gene lost 2 bases and the J gene lost 0 bases, with 7 bases spanning the gap. Looked up from germline, CDR1 is MNHEY and CDR2 is SVGEGT. This chain's CDR3 is CASSYVASNYGYTF. CDR3 DNA sequence: TGTGCCAGCAGTTACGTGGCCTCTAACTATGGCTACACCTTC.

This chain links TRBV19 with TRBJ2-3, with 12 bases lining up with TRBD2. Germline lookup yields CDR1 LNHDA and CDR2 SQIVND (reference sequence). The length of the CDR3 is 16 residues. The junction had 4 bases not matched to a gene; V was cut back by 4 bases and J by 2 bases. CDR3 region: CASSTGLAGYTDTQYF. As DNA, the CDR3 is TGTGCCAGTAGTACTGGACTAGCGGGATACACAGATACGCAGTATTTT.

This sequence joins TRBV5-4 and TRBJ2-3, with 7 bases that match TRBD2. The CDR3 covers 15 residues. Germline V gene sequence: CDR1 SGHNT, CDR2 YYREEE (reference sequence). Trimming at V came to 2 bases and at J to 5 bases, leaving 8 bases not matched to a gene. The CDR3 reads CASSLGGSSGDTQYF. The CDR3 DNA reads as TGTGCCAGCAGCTTAGGCGGGAGCAGTGGAGATACGCAGTATTTT.

The CDR3 loop reads CASSRDTYNYGYTF. The CDR3, as DNA: TGTGCCAGCTCACGCGACACCTACAACTATGGCTACACCTTC. The chain uses TRBV18 and TRBJ1-2; D is undetermined. Germline-derived CDR1 and CDR2 are KGHSH and LQKENI. V lost 4 bases, J lost 2 bases, and 11 bases lay in between. The CDR3 has 14 residues. Complete variable domain (other parts from reference TRBV18 and TRBJ1-2): NAGVMQNPRHLVRRRGQEARLRCSPMKGHSHVYWYRQLPEEGLKFMVYLQKENIIDESGMPKERFSAEFPKEGPSILRIQQVVRGDSAAYFCASSRDTYNYGYTFGSGTRLTVV.

The rearrangement joins TRBV27 to TRBJ1-6, with D tentatively TRBD1 (6 bases). V was clipped by 5 bases and J by 0 bases, with 14 bases between them. CDR1 and CDR2 from the germline V gene are MNHEY and SMNVEV (reference sequence). The CDR3 extends over 17 amino acids. The CDR3: CASSQIQGPSYNSPLHF. The DNA of the CDR3 is TGTGCCAGCAGTCAGATACAGGGACCCTCCTATAATTCACCCCTCCACTTT.

The chain combines TRBV2 with TRBJ2-1, with TRBD1 matching 7 bases. Germline lookup yields CDR1 SNHLY and CDR2 FYNNEI. The length of the CDR3 is 15 residues. V trimming: 7 bases; J trimming: 7 bases; junction bases outside the gene matches: 13. The CDR3 is CASTLLTGTRNEQFF. The CDR3 nucleotides are TGTGCCAGCACCCTCCTGACAGGGACAAGGAATGAGCAGTTCTTC.

This clone was picked up one time. The chain is built from TRBV14 and TRBJ1-1, with TRBD1 matching 8 bases. CDR1 SGHDN and CDR2 FVKESK come from the germline V gene. The ends lost 4 bases at V and 2 bases at J; junction bases unmatched: 6. The length of the CDR3 is 15 residues. CDR3: CASSPWTGKNTEAFF. The DNA of the CDR3 is TGTGCCAGCAGCCCCTGGACAGGGAAAAACACTGAAGCTTTCTTT.

The chain combines TRBV5-5 with TRBJ1-1; 8 positions agree with TRBD1. V trimming: 4 bases; J trimming: 14 bases; junction bases outside the gene matches: 16. This CDR3 is 14 amino acids long. Germline V gene data show CDR1 as SGHKS and CDR2 as YYEKEE (reference sequence). The CDR3 region is CASSPDRESLGTFF. The CDR3 DNA reads TGTGCCAGCAGCCCGGACAGGGAATCGTTGGGAACATTCTTT. Full variable domain (outside the CDR3, taken from reference TRBV5-5 and TRBJ1-1): DAGVTQSPTHLIKTRGQQVTLRCSPISGHKSVSWYQQVLGQGPQFIFQYYEKEERGRGNFPDRFSARQFPNYSSELNVNALLLGDSALYLCASSPDRESLGTFFGQGTRLTVV.

The chain uses TRBV6-1 and TRBJ1-1; no definite D call. Trimming took off 1 base at V and 1 base at J, with 16 bases between the two ends. CDR3 length: 17 amino acids. Per germline, CDR1 MNHNS and CDR2 SASEGT. The CDR3 region is CASSEGAGGDWNTEAFF. As DNA, the CDR3 is TGTGCCAGCAGTGAAGGGGCGGGCGGAGACTGGAACACTGAAGCTTTCTTT.

This chain uses TRBV21-1 with TRBJ1-1; TRBD1 is taken as the D call from the table, unchecked against the DNA. TRBV21-1 is a listed pseudogene. The CDR3 is 14 residues long. The CDR3 here is CASSLDRVGPEAFF. Here the CDR3 DNA reads TGTGCCAGCAGCCTCGACAGGGTTGGGCCTGAAGCTTTCTTT.

This rearrangement joins TRBV5-1 to TRBJ1-3, with D possibly matching TRBD1 (6 bases). V was cut by 0 bases and J by 1 base, with 11 bases left in between. This CDR3 is built from 16 residues. The germline gives CDR1 SGHRS, CDR2 YFSETQ. The CDR3 loop reads CASSLGETGSGNTIYF. The CDR3 region has the DNA TGCGCCAGCAGCTTGGGAGAAACAGGGTCTGGAAACACCATATATTTT.

This sequence joins TRBV29-1 and TRBJ2-1; 10 bases line up with TRBD2. The CDR3 totals 18 residues. The germline V gene encodes CDR1 SQVTM and CDR2 ANQGSEA. Germline trimming cut 2 bases from V and 6 bases from J; bases unmatched to any gene: 16. CDR3 loop: CSVESNRPRAGGPNEQFF. The CDR3 DNA sequence: TGCAGCGTTGAATCAAACCGACCGCGAGCGGGAGGGCCCAATGAGCAGTTCTTC.

The chain has TRBV27 and TRBJ2-2, with 12 bases aligning to TRBD2. This CDR3 contains 18 residues. V lost 5 bases to trimming and J lost 2 bases; unmatched junction nucleotides: 9. The germline V gene has CDR1 MNHEY and CDR2 SMNVEV (reference sequence). The DNA for the CDR3 is TGTGCCAGCAGTCTGGTTCTAGCGGGGGGGCCTAACACCGGGGAGCTGTTTTTT. Protein sequence: CASSLVLAGGPNTGELFF.

This chain connects TRBV7-2 to TRBJ2-5; TRBD2 matches 14 bases. V lost 5 bases, J lost 0 bases, and 8 bases stayed unmatched. The germline V gene encodes CDR1 SGHTA and CDR2 FQGNSA. The CDR3 contains 18 residues. The CDR3 sequence is CASSRGLAGARYQETQYF. Here the CDR3 DNA reads TGTGCCAGCAGCCGGGGACTAGCGGGGGCCCGTTACCAAGAGACCCAGTACTTC.

In its sample, this clone was seen a few times. The gene calls are TRBV7-3 and TRBJ2-2; a weak D match, TRBD1 (5 bases). This CDR3 has 14 residues. V was pared by 1 base and J by 6 bases, with 9 bases between. CDR1 is SGHTA, CDR2 FQGTGA, per germline. The CDR3 sequence: CASSLRGRAGELFF. The CDR3 nucleotides read TGTGCCAGCAGCTTAAGAGGCAGGGCCGGGGAGCTGTTTTTT.

The chain links TRBV19 to TRBJ2-2; D is ambiguous. The CDR3 is 15 amino acids. Between the trimmed V and J ends, which lost 5 bases and 5 bases, there was a span of 15 bases. Germline CDR1 and CDR2: LNHDA and SQIVND (reference sequence). For the CDR3, the DNA is TGTGCCAGTAGTCGCCTCCTTGGCAGTACCGGGGAGCTGTTTTTT. Translated, it gives CASSRLLGSTGELFF. Based on the CDR3 plus reference TRBV19 and TRBJ2-2, the full variable domain is DGGITQSPKYLFRKEGQNVTLSCEQNLNHDAMYWYRQDPGQGLRLIYYSQIVNDFQKGDIAEGYSVSREKKESFPLTVTSAQKNPTAFYLCASSRLLGSTGELFFGEGSRLTVL.

This chain connects TRBV30 to TRBJ2-2; D remains unclear. Germline assignment: CDR1 GTSNPN and CDR2 SVGIG (reference sequence). V was clipped by 0 bases and J by 2 bases, with 7 bases between them. This CDR3 has 14 amino acids. DNA of the CDR3: TGTGCCTGGAGTGTACCAACTAACACCGGGGAGCTGTTTTTT. It yields the protein CAWSVPTNTGELFF.

V and J are TRBV6-5 and TRBJ2-3, with 7 bases identical to TRBD2. Germline V gives CDR1 MNHEY, CDR2 SVGAGI. The length of the CDR3 is 16 residues. V trimming: 2 bases; J trimming: 2 bases; junction bases outside the gene matches: 7. In DNA, the CDR3 is TGTGCCAGCAGTTACCCGGGAGGCCTAACCACAGATACGCAGTATTTT. This gives the protein CASSYPGGLTTDTQYF.

The V and J genes are TRBV6-1 and TRBJ1-2; 7 positions match TRBD1. CDR1 MNHNS and CDR2 SASEGT come from the germline V gene. The CDR3 is 14 amino acids. J gave up 8 bases and V 0 bases, and 6 bases lay outside the gene matches. Written as DNA, the CDR3 is TGTGCCAGCAGTGAAGCACCACAGGGGCACGGCTACACCTTC. This gives the protein CASSEAPQGHGYTF.